This TCR beta chain stems from a study of shared clonotypes between healthy human individuals. Produced via immunoSEQ multiplex PCR; TCRdb's table is partial and in-frame only. Here the sample spans 2 million to 2.5 million clones, roughly 96% being singletons. CDR1 is ENHRY, CDR2 SYGVKD, per germline. The CDR3 has 14 residues. V lost 10 bases, J lost 7 bases, and 15 bases stayed unmatched. CD45RA-negative memory and CD45RA+ naive subsets were split from the CD4+ cells. Notes on the study in general: Genetic and exposure-history diversity was limited by the few donors.

To note about this clone: The antigen is not known.

This clonotype originated in a man aged 18-30 years in good health. The sample comprised naive CD4+ T cells sorted from blood. Subset meaning: CD45RA+ positively selected. This chain connects TRBV10-3 to TRBJ1-2, with TRBD1 matching 7 bases. The CDR3 DNA reads TGTGCCAACGCAGCCGACAGGGCCCCAGGTGGCTACACCTTC. Residues: CANAADRAPGGYTF.